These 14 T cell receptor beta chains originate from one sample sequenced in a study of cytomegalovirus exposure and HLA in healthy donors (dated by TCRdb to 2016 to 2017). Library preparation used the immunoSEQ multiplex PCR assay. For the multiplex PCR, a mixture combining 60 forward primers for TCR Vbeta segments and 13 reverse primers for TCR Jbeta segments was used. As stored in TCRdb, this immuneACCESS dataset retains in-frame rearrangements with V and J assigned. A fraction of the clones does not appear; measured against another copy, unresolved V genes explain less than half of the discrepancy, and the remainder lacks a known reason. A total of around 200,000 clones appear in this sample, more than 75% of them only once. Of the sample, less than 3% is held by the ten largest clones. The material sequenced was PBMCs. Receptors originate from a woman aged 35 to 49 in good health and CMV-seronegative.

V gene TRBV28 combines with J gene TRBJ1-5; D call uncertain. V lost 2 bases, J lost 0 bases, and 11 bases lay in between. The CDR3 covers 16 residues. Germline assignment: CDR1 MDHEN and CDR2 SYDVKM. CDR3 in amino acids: CASSLPLDYSNQPQHF. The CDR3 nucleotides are TGTGCCAGCAGTTTACCCCTAGATTATAGCAATCAGCCCCAGCATTTT.

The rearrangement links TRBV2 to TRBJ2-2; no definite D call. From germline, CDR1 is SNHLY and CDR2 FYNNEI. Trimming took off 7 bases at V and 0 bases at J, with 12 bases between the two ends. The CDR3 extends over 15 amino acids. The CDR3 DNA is TGTGCCAGCACAACATCGAACGCGAACACCGGGGAGCTGTTTTTT. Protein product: CASTTSNANTGELFF.

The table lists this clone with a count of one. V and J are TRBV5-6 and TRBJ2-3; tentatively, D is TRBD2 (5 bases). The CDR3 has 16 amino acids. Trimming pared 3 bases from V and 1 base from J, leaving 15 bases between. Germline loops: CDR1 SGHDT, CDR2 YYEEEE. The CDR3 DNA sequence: TGTGCCAGCAGCTCCAAGGAAACTAGGGGCACAGATACGCAGTATTTT. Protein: CASSSKETRGTDTQYF.

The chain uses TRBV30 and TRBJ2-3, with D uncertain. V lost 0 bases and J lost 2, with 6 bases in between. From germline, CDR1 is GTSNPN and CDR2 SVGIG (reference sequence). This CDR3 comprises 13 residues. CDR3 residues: CAWSVQATDTQYF. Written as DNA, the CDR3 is TGTGCCTGGAGTGTGCAGGCCACAGATACGCAGTATTTT.

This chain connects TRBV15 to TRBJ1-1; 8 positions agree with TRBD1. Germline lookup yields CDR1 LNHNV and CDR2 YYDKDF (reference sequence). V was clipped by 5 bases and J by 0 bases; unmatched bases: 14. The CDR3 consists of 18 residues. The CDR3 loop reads CATSRGAGGRGLNTEAFF. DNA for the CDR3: TGTGCCACCAGCCGGGGTGCAGGGGGCCGGGGGTTGAACACTGAAGCTTTCTTT.

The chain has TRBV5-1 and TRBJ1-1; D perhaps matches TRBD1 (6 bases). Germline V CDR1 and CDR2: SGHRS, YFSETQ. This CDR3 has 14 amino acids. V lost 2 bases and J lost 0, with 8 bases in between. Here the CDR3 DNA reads TGCGCCAGCAGCTTTGGGACACTGAACACTGAAGCTTTCTTT. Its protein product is CASSFGTLNTEAFF.

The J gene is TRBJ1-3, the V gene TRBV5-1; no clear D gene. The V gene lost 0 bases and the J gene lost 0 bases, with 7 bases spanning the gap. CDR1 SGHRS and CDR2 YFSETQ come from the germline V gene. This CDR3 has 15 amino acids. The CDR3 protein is CASSLDSVSGNTIYF. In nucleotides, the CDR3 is TGCGCCAGCAGCTTGGATTCGGTCTCTGGAAACACCATATATTTT.

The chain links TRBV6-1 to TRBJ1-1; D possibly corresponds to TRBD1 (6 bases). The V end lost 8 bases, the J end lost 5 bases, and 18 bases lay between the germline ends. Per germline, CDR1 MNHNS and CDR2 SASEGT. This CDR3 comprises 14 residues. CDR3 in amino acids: CASVRQASGTEAFF. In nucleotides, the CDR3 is TGTGCCAGCGTTAGACAGGCCTCGGGGACTGAAGCTTTCTTT.

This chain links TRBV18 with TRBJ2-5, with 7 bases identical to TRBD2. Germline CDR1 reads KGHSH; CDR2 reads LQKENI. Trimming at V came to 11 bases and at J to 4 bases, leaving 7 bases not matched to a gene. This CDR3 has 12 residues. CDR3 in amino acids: CAGRSGAETQYF. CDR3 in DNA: TGTGCCGGACGGAGCGGGGCAGAGACCCAGTACTTC.

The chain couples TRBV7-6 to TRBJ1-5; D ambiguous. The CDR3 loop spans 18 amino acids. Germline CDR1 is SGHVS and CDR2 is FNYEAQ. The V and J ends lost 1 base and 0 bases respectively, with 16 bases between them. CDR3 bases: TGTGCCAGCAGCTTAGGGAGGGCGGGCGAGTATAGCAATCAGCCCCAGCATTTT. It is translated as CASSLGRAGEYSNQPQHF.

CDR3 region: CASSFYGTGGYEQYF. For the CDR3, the DNA is TGTGCCAGCTCCTTCTACGGGACAGGGGGCTACGAGCAGTACTTC. V is TRBV6-6 and J is TRBJ2-7; 11 nucleotides agree with TRBD1. The CDR3 extends over 15 amino acids. V was clipped by 8 bases and J by 3 bases; unmatched bases: 9. Per the germline V gene, CDR1 is MNHNY and CDR2 is SVGAGI (reference sequence).

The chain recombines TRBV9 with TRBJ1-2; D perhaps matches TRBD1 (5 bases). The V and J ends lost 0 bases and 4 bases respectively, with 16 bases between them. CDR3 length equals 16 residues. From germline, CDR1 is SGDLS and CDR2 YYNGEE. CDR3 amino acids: CASSVEGWGSSYGYTF. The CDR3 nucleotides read TGTGCCAGCAGCGTAGAGGGTTGGGGCAGCTCCTATGGCTACACCTTC.

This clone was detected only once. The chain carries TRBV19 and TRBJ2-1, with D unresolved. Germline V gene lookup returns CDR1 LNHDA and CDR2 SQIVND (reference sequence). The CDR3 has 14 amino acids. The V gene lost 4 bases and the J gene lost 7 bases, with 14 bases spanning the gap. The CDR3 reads CASSTGPVVNEQFF. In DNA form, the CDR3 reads TGTGCCAGTAGTACTGGGCCGGTGGTAAATGAGCAGTTCTTC. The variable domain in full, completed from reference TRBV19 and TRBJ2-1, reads DGGITQSPKYLFRKEGQNVTLSCEQNLNHDAMYWYRQDPGQGLRLIYYSQIVNDFQKGDIAEGYSVSREKKESFPLTVTSAQKNPTAFYLCASSTGPVVNEQFFGPGTRLTVL.

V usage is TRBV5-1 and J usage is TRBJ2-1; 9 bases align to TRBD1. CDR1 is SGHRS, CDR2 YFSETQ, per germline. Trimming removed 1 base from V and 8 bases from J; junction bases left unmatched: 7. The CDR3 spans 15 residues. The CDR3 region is CASSLWGQGGDEQFF. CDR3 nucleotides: TGCGCCAGCAGCTTGTGGGGACAGGGAGGCGATGAGCAGTTCTTC.